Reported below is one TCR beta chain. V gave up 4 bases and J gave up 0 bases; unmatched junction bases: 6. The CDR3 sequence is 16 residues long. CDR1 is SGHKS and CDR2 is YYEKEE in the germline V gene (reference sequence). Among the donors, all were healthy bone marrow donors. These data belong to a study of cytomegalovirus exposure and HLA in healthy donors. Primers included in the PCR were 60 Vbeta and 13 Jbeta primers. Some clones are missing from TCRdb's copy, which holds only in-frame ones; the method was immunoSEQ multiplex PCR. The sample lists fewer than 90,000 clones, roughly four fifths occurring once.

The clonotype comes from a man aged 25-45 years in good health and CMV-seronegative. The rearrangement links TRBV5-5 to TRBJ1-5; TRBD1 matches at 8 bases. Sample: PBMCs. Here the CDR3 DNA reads TGTGCCAGCAGCCGAGGACAGGGTTATAGCAATCAGCCCCAGCATTTT. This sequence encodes CASSRGQGYSNQPQHF.